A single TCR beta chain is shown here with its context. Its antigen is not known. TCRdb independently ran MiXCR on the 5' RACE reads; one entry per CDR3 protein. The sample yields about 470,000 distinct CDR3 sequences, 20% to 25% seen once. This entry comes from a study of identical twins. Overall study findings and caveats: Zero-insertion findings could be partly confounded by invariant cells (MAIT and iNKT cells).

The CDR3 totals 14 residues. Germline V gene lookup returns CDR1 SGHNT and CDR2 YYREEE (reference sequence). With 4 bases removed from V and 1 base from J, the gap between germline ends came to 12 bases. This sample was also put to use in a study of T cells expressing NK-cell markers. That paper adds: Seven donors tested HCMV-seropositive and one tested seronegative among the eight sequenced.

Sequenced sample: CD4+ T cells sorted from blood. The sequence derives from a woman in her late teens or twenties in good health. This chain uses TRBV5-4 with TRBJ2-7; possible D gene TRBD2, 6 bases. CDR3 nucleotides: TGTGCCAGCAGCCAAAGCGGGCTTTCCTACGAGCAGTACTTC. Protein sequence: CASSQSGLSYEQYF.